The rows below give T cell receptor beta chains drawn from one sample of a study of prognosis after radiotherapy for stage I lung cancer. TCRdb ran MiXCR on the multiplex PCR reads and lists one entry per CDR3 protein. Among around 30,000 distinct CDR3 sequences listed, around 32% were seen once. Specimen: PBMCs, collected before or after stereotactic body radiation therapy (not recorded which). The receptor source for this set is a donor over 45 with non-small cell lung cancer. Each CDR3 is given with its conserved first and last residue. The D gene is left open where the match is weak. The size field is filled for only some rows; it gives once, few, many or a size class.

d_call	v_call	clone_size	j_call	cdr3_aa	cdr3_nt
.	TRBV10-3	many	TRBJ1-1	CAISGQGNTEAFF	TGTGCCATCAGTGGCCAGGGGAACACTGAAGCTTTCTTT
.	TRBV11-2	many	TRBJ1-1	CASSLDGTEAFF	TGTGCCAGCAGCCTCGATGGGACTGAAGCTTTCTTT
.	TRBV7-8	many	TRBJ2-3	CASSAGTPFTDTQYF	TGTGCCAGCAGCGCGGGAACTCCTTTCACAGATACGCAGTATTTT
.	TRBV7-2	many	TRBJ2-5	CASSLVSQETQYF	TGTGCCAGCAGCTTAGTCTCCCAAGAGACCCAGTACTTC
TRBD2	TRBV7-3	.	TRBJ2-1	CASIPLGGGGNEQFF	TGTGCCAGCATCCCCTTGGGGGGGGGGGGGAATGAGCAGTTCTTC
TRBD1	TRBV5-1	.	TRBJ2-1	CASSQGQGVGKHNEQFF	TGCGCCAGCAGCCAAGGGCAGGGGGTGGGAAAACACAATGAGCAGTTCTTC
.	TRBV28	many	TRBJ2-7	CASTRSLALSYEQYF	TGTGCCAGCACCCGGAGTCTAGCGCTCTCCTACGAGCAGTACTTC
.	TRBV6-5	many	TRBJ2-1	CASSYPPGDEQFF	TGTGCCAGCAGTTACCCCCCCGGAGATGAGCAGTTCTTC
.	TRBV2	.	TRBJ2-2	CASRWRGLTGELFF	TGTGCCAGCAGGTGGCGAGGACTAACCGGGGAGCTGTTTTTT
.	TRBV11-1	.	TRBJ2-2	CASSSSENPNTGELFF	TGTGCCAGCAGCTCATCCGAAAACCCGAACACCGGGGAGCTGTTTTTT
.	TRBV6-2/TRBV6-3	.	TRBJ2-3	CASSTSTTGFVDTQYF	TGTGCCAGCAGTACCTCGACGACAGGTTTTGTGGATACGCAGTATTTT
.	TRBV7-9	many	TRBJ1-6	CASSLAGGWSSPLHF	TGTGCCAGCAGCTTAGCAGGAGGATGGAGTTCACCCCTCCACTTT
.	TRBV4-1	.	TRBJ2-5	CASSPRAIRREETQYF	TGCGCCAGCAGCCCCCGGGCGATCCGCAGAGAAGAGACCCAGTACTTC
TRBD2	TRBV11-2	.	TRBJ2-1	CASSLSWREDQGEQFF	TGTGCCAGCAGCTTATCCTGGCGGGAGGATCAGGGAGAGCAGTTCTTC
.	TRBV9	many	TRBJ2-3	CASSVSTDTQYF	TGTGCCAGCAGTGTAAGCACAGATACGCAGTATTTT
.	TRBV2	once	TRBJ2-5	CASRGPLGETQYF	TGTGCCAGCAGGGGACCCCTTGGAGAGACCCAGTACTTC
.	TRBV10-3	many	TRBJ2-1	CAISDPQAASYNEQFF	TGTGCCATCAGTGACCCACAGGCGGCCTCCTACAATGAGCAGTTCTTC
.	TRBV5-1	many	TRBJ1-2	CASSLGQLNYGYTF	TGCGCCAGCAGCTTGGGGCAGCTTAACTATGGCTACACCTTC
.	TRBV2	.	TRBJ2-7	CASRGGYGNFLEQYF	TGTGCCAGCAGAGGGGGATACGGGAACTTCCTGGAGCAGTACTTC
.	TRBV19	many	TRBJ2-2	CASSPPPTNTGELFF	TGTGCCAGTAGCCCCCCTCCGACGAACACCGGGGAGCTGTTTTTT
.	TRBV29-1	.	TRBJ1-1	CSVGGQVLEAFF	TGCAGCGTTGGGGGGCAGGTTCTTGAAGCTTTCTTT
.	TRBV7-9	many	TRBJ1-6	CASSSALQRSLHF	TGTGCCAGCAGCTCCGCCCTTCAACGGTCTCTCCACTTT
.	TRBV13	many	TRBJ1-4	CASTVRGFNEKLFF	TGTGCCAGCACCGTTCGTGGGTTTAATGAAAAACTGTTTTTT
.	TRBV3-1	many	TRBJ1-1	CASSFGSLNTEAFF	TGTGCCAGCAGCTTTGGATCTCTAAACACTGAAGCTTTCTTT
TRBD2	TRBV6-1	many	TRBJ2-7	CASIPSGGRDEQYF	TGTGCCAGCATCCCGAGCGGGGGCCGAGACGAGCAGTACTTC
TRBD1	TRBV28	.	TRBJ2-2	CASSPSSGQMKAGELFF	TGTGCCAGCAGTCCGTCTTCGGGACAGATGAAAGCCGGGGAGCTGTTTTTT
.	TRBV30	many	TRBJ1-4	CAWTHRATNEKLFF	TGTGCCTGGACTCACCGTGCAACTAATGAAAAACTGTTTTTT
.	TRBV10-3	many	TRBJ2-5	CAISEPVARETQYF	TGTGCCATCAGTGAGCCGGTCGCTCGGGAGACCCAGTACTTC
.	TRBV7-9	many	TRBJ1-2	CASSRGGAYGYTF	TGTGCCAGCAGCCGGGGGGGTGCCTATGGCTACACCTTC
.	TRBV10-3	many	TRBJ2-7	CAISASPREQYF	TGTGCCATCAGTGCATCCCCTCGCGAGCAGTACTTC
.	TRBV5-1	many	TRBJ2-3	CASSLSLLSGRGPPGDTQYF	TGCGCCAGCAGCTTGTCGCTTCTTTCGGGCCGGGGGCCCCCGGGAGATACGCAGTATTTT
TRBD2	TRBV12-3/TRBV12-4	many	TRBJ2-1	CASSLGLAGGNYYNEQFF	TGTGCCAGCAGCCTAGGACTAGCGGGAGGTAATTATTACAATGAGCAGTTCTTC
.	TRBV6-5	.	TRBJ1-5	CASSYPPGNSNQPQHF	TGTGCCAGCAGTTACCCCCCTGGGAATAGCAATCAGCCCCAGCATTTT
.	TRBV2	many	TRBJ2-1	CASNGNLHEQFF	TGTGCCAGCAACGGAAATCTCCATGAGCAGTTCTTC
.	TRBV19	many	TRBJ2-2	CASKAGQRDPGELFF	TGTGCCAGTAAGGCGGGACAGCGGGACCCCGGGGAGCTGTTTTTT
TRBD2	TRBV4-1	many	TRBJ2-5	CASSQGGGGPQETQYF	TGCGCCAGCAGCCAGGGCGGGGGGGGACCCCAAGAGACCCAGTACTTC
TRBD1	TRBV19	once	TRBJ1-1	CASSILSRGDTEAFF	TGTGCCAGTAGTATACTTTCCAGGGGGGACACTGAAGCTTTCTTT
TRBD1	TRBV7-9	many	TRBJ2-2	CASSPRDRAANTGELFF	TGTGCCAGCAGCCCCCGGGACAGGGCGGCGAACACCGGGGAGCTGTTTTTT
.	TRBV11-2	.	TRBJ1-5	CASAQSGSGSNQPQHF	TGTGCCAGCGCCCAATCGGGCAGCGGCAGCAATCAGCCCCAGCATTTT
.	TRBV20-1	many	TRBJ2-7	CSARAQGSHHEQYF	TGCAGTGCTAGGGCCCAGGGGTCCCACCACGAGCAGTACTTC
.	TRBV6-1	.	TRBJ1-1	CASVFGMGGGTEAFF	TGTGCCAGTGTCTTTGGCATGGGGGGTGGGACTGAAGCTTTCTTT
.	TRBV27	many	TRBJ1-1	CASSHMGANTEAFF	TGTGCCAGCAGTCACATGGGGGCCAACACTGAAGCTTTCTTT
.	TRBV12-3/TRBV12-4	.	TRBJ2-1	CASTPGLTGTNEQFF	TGTGCCAGCACCCCTGGACTAACGGGTACGAATGAGCAGTTCTTC
TRBD1	TRBV7-2	many	TRBJ1-6	CAIPERGPNSPLHF	TGTGCCATCCCGGAGAGGGGGCCGAATTCACCCCTCCACTTT
TRBD2	TRBV24-1	many	TRBJ2-3	CATSDLTGLATDTQYF	TGTGCCACCAGTGATTTGACCGGACTAGCGACAGATACGCAGTATTTT
TRBD1	TRBV2	many	TRBJ2-7	CASSRVRTGGLAYEQYF	TGTGCCAGCAGCAGAGTACGGACAGGGGGACTCGCCTACGAGCAGTACTTC